This T cell receptor beta chain was identified in a study of post-analysis software for immune sequencing data. Background on the study: The cohort encompassed relapsing-remitting, secondary progressive and progressive-relapsing multiple sclerosis disease courses. General study findings and limits: Patients showed TRBV5-6, TRBV5-1 and TRBV20-1 among a few TRBV segments more frequent than in controls. Normalized Chao1 diversity in multiple sclerosis patients fell significantly below that of controls. Samples prepared in the same batch strongly co-clustered by F measure.

Notes on this clonotype: The target antigen is unknown. Germline and junction disagree at one end, which may indicate a read error.

Germline assignment: CDR1 SGDLS and CDR2 YYNGEE. The CDR3 extends over 13 amino acids. Unique molecular identifiers were carried by the TCR beta cDNA libraries. TCRdb processed the PCR reads anew with MiXCR; each CDR3 protein has one entry. Of more than 350,000 distinct CDR3 sequences listed, 39% are singletons. This receptor was taken from a girl aged 2-9 years with multiple sclerosis. Sequences were obtained from blood. V and J are TRBV9 and TRBJ1-6; D not resolved. CDR3 residues: CAGSVGSMAPLHF. CDR3 DNA sequence: TGTGCCGGCAGCGTGGGCTCCATGGCACCCCTCCACTTT. The full variable domain, completed using reference TRBV9 and TRBJ1-6, is DSGVTQTPKHLITATGQRVTLRCSPRSGDLSVYWYQQSLDQGLQFLIQYYNGEERAKGNILERFSAQQFPDLHSELNLSSLELGDSALYFCAGSVGSMAPLHFGNGTRLTVT.